The entry that follows covers one T cell receptor beta chain sequence. Antigen unknown. Sequencing used immunoSEQ multiplex PCR; TCRdb keeps in-frame clones, though not all of them. The table lists about 15,000 clones, approximately 92% of them singletons, with approximately 10% in the top ten. The sample is drawn from a study of a mutant IDH1 vaccine in newly diagnosed glioma. Findings and limits, study-wide: Any relationship between pseudoprogression and changes in top peripheral T cell clonotypes seemed absent.

Noted time point: baseline, week 1 (first vaccination visit). The sample's treatment: pre-vaccination baseline after standard-of-care therapy. The specimen comprised PBMCs, sampled from a glioma patient treated with radiotherapy, temozolomide or both. The TCR originated in a woman aged 40 to 50 with glioma. Some clones in this sample may be carry-over from other donors' samples.

The CDR3 spells CASSLAGVTGELFF. The DNA for the CDR3 is TGTGCCAGCAGCTTAGCGGGAGTTACCGGGGAGCTGTTTTTT. The chain uses TRBV7-2 and TRBJ2-2; D perhaps matches TRBD2 (5 bases). The V end was cut by 0 bases, the J end by 5 bases, with 7 bases between. In germline, CDR1 is SGHTA, CDR2 FQGNSA. The CDR3 spans 14 residues.